The present entry profiles one T cell receptor beta chain with its context. Germline values: CDR1 SGHVS, CDR2 FQNEAQ. CDR3 length: 13 residues. V lost 3 bases to trimming and J lost 3 bases, with 8 bases between them. This entry belongs to a study of blood T cell repertoires in COVID-19. Enrollees, about 18 to 89 years old, lived in about two dozen US areas. The study assigned cohorts using participant-reported clinical history. Each recovered donor of Cohort 3 presented with two negative PCRs, clearance, or symptom resolution. Per the original methods: By means of reference gene primer amplification, nucleated cell counts were estimated. Assay used: immunoSEQ multiplex PCR; TCRdb lists only in-frame clones, some missing. That table supplies the V and J calls and clone size; D and trimming were determined from the DNA. The sample records approximately 260,000 clones, about nine tenths being singletons.

The TCR originated in a woman in her sixties who had recovered from COVID-19. The sample was PBMCs or T cells enriched from blood (not recorded which). This chain uses TRBV7-8 with TRBJ1-1, with a tentative D call TRBD1 (5 bases). The CDR3 DNA reads TGTGCCAGCAGCTTCGTAGGGGACACTGAAGCTTTCTTT. Residues: CASSFVGDTEAFF.